This TCR beta chain appears in the sequencing data of a study of T cell repertoires in cytomegalovirus infection. CDR3 size: 17 residues. V lost 5 bases and J lost 5; bases outside the gene matches: 15. TCRdb re-called the reads through MiXCR, storing one row per CDR3 protein. The sample consists of 250,000 to 300,000 distinct CDR3 sequences, about 15% of them appearing once. The chain is built from TRBV12-3 or TRBV12-4 and TRBJ2-7, with 10 bases lining up with TRBD1. Sequences were obtained from CD8+ T cells from PBMCs. The sequence was collected from a human donor in good health (CMV status not recorded). Some clones in this sample may be carry-over from other donors' samples. Here the CDR3 DNA reads TGTGCCAGCAGTCTCAGTCTGGGGACAGGGGATTCCCACGAGCAGTACTTC. It yields the protein CASSLSLGTGDSHEQYF.